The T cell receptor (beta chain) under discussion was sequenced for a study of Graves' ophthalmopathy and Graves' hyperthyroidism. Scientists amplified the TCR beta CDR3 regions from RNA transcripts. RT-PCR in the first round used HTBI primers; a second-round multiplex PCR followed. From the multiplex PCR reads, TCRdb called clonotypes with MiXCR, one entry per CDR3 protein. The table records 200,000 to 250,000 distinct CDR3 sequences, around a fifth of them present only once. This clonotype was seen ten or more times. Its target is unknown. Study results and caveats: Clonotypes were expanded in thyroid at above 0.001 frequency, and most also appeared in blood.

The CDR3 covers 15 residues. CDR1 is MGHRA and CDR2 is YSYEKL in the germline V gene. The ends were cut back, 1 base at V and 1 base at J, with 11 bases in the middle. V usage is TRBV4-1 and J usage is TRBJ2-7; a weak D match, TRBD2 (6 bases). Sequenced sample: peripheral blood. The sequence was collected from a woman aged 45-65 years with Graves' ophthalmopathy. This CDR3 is CASSQVAGRSYEQYF. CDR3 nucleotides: TGCGCCAGCAGCCAAGTCGCGGGAAGATCCTACGAGCAGTACTTC.